This is a list of T cell receptor beta chains from one sample in a study of PD-L1 blockade in urothelial cancer. Generated by immunoSEQ multiplex PCR, the TCRdb table keeps only in-frame clones and is missing some. The sample lists 55,000 to 70,000 clones; approximately 80% were seen once. Sequenced material: PBMCs, taken around atezolizumab (anti-PD-L1) treatment. The receptors were gathered from a man in his 70s with urothelial cancer. The CDR3 runs from the conserved cysteine through the conserved F or W. D genes are given only for firm matches. Part of the rows lack a size; the others show once, few, many or a class for expanded clones.

DNA,CDR3,D,V,size,J
TGCGCCAGCAGCGCAAGGACAGGGTCCAATGAGCAGTTCTTC,CASSARTGSNEQFF,TRBD1,TRBV10-1,NA,TRBJ2-1
TGTGCCAGCAGCGCCACCCTAGAGGTGTCCTACGAGCAGTACTTC,CASSATLEVSYEQYF,NA,TRBV7-9,once,TRBJ2-7
TGTGCCAGCAGGGAGAGCGGGAGGTTCAATGAGCAGTTCTTC,CASRESGRFNEQFF,TRBD2,TRBV6-1,NA,TRBJ2-1
TGTGCCAGCAGCTTTCAACCCCGGGACACCATATATTTT,CASSFQPRDTIYF,NA,TRBV11-3,NA,TRBJ1-3
TGCGCCAGCAGCTTGGTTGCGGGAGGGGAGAATACGCAGTATTTT,CASSLVAGGENTQYF,TRBD2,TRBV5-1,NA,TRBJ2-3
TGTGCCAGCAGTTCCCCGGGAGGGGAGGGACCCTATACGCAGTATTTT,CASSSPGGEGPYTQYF,TRBD2,TRBV28,NA,TRBJ2-3
TGTGCTAGTGGTCTCTCCACGGTCCAAGAGACCCAGTACTTC,CASGLSTVQETQYF,NA,TRBV12-5,few,TRBJ2-5
TGTGCCAGCAGCCTCGTTGGGGGCGATGAAAAACTGTTTTTT,CASSLVGGDEKLFF,NA,TRBV7-9,NA,TRBJ1-4
TGTGCCAGCAGCCATGGAGAGGGGACCCAGTACTTC,CASSHGEGTQYF,NA,TRBV11-2,NA,TRBJ2-5
TGTGCCAGCGCGTTAGGCGGGACTAGCTACAATGAGCAGTTCTTC,CASALGGTSYNEQFF,TRBD2,TRBV25-1,NA,TRBJ2-1
TGTGCCAGCAGTCTCAGGGTCACCGGGGAGCTGTTTTTT,CASSLRVTGELFF,NA,TRBV27,NA,TRBJ2-2
TGTGCCAGCAGCTCCTCGACAGGGTCAGATACGCAGTATTTT,CASSSSTGSDTQYF,TRBD1,TRBV6-5,NA,TRBJ2-3
TGCGCCAGCAGCGGGGACATCTTCATGAACACTGAAGCTTTCTTT,CASSGDIFMNTEAFF,NA,TRBV5-1,once,TRBJ1-1
TGTGCCAGCAGCTTGGAGGGGGGGCTGAGCACAGATACGCAGTATTTT,CASSLEGGLSTDTQYF,NA,TRBV5-4,NA,TRBJ2-3
TGCGCCAGCAGCCAAGGGGCTAGCGGGGGGAGACCGACAGACGAGCAGTACTTC,CASSQGASGGRPTDEQYF,TRBD2,TRBV4-1,NA,TRBJ2-7
TGTGCCAGCAGTCCCGGACCCTCAAGGGGGACTGAAGCTTTCTTT,CASSPGPSRGTEAFF,NA,TRBV6-6,NA,TRBJ1-1
TGCGCCAGCAGTCAGAAAGGACAGGGGTTAATTAGCAATCAGCCCCAGCATTTT,CASSQKGQGLISNQPQHF,TRBD1,TRBV23-1,NA,TRBJ1-5
TGTGCCAGCAGCGCGGACAGCTCTAGCTATGGCTACACCTTC,CASSADSSSYGYTF,NA,TRBV11-2,few,TRBJ1-2
TGTGCTAGCAGCTCGCGGGGGGGCCAGCCTGAAGCTTTCTTT,CASSSRGGQPEAFF,NA,TRBV7-7,NA,TRBJ1-1
TGTGCCAGCAGCCAAATTTGGGACAGCTCCTACGAGCAGTACTTC,CASSQIWDSSYEQYF,TRBD1,TRBV4-2,NA,TRBJ2-7